This T cell receptor beta chain was obtained from a study of human T cells and chemical hapten exposure. The CDR3 consists of 14 residues. Looked up from germline, CDR1 is MGHDK and CDR2 is SYGVNS. J was trimmed by 2 bases and V by 4 bases; bases with no gene match: 4. Time point of the sample: patch test 1, 2 weeks after DPC sensitization. As for treatment: therapeutic diphenylcyclopropenone sensitization with weekly scalp DPC. TCRdb analysed the RACE reads with MiXCR anew, one entry per CDR3 protein. Counted here are just under 350,000 distinct CDR3 sequences, roughly 6.9% occurring once; the ten biggest clones make up around 8.2%.

The receptor was derived from a woman in her late teens or twenties with alopecia areata. Some clones in this sample may be carry-over from other donors' samples. The input for sequencing was whole blood, taken in connection with sensitization to the hapten diphenylcyclopropenone (DPC). The J gene is TRBJ2-7, the V gene TRBV25-1; 8 bases align to TRBD1. The CDR3, as DNA: TGTGCCAGCAGTGGCGGGACAGGTCCCTACGAGCAGTACTTC. Protein sequence: CASSGGTGPYEQYF.